What follows describes a single T cell receptor beta chain. The antigen is unknown. At the DNA level, this CDR3 is encoded by other sequences in the same sample as well. The record originates from a study of shared clonotypes between healthy human individuals. Sequencing was performed with immunoSEQ multiplex PCR; in TCRdb, only in-frame clones are kept and a portion is missing. The table shows approximately 2.1 million clones, with approximately 93% occurring only once. Losses at the gene ends were 1 base for V and 7 bases for J; bases not matched to a gene: 6. CDR3 length: 15 amino acids. Germline V gene data show CDR1 as MNHEY and CDR2 as SMNVEV (reference sequence). Notes on the study in general: Donor clonotype sharing was expected to depend on sequencing depth. Naive CD4 clonotypes overlapped across a few donors at 4.5% to 5.5%.

The sample comprised naive CD4+ T cells from PBMCs. As to subset: CD45RA+ positively selected. This TCR was recovered from a man aged 18 to 30 in good health. Some clones in this sample may be carry-over from other donors' samples. The genes are TRBV27 and TRBJ2-7; TRBD1 matches at 11 bases. The CDR3 DNA reads as TGTGCCAGCAGTTTATTAGGACAGGGGGCCGGGGAGCAGTACTTC. Its protein is CASSLLGQGAGEQYF.